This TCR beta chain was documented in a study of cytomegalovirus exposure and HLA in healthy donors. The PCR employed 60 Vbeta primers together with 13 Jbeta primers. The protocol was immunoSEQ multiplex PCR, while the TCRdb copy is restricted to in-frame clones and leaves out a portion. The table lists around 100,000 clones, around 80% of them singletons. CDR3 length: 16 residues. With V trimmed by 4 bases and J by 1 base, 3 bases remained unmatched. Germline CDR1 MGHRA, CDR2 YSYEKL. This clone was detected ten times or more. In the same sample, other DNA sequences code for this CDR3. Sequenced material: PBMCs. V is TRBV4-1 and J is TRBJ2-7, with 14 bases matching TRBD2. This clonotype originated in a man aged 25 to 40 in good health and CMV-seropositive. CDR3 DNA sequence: TGCGCCAGCAGCCCTAGGACTAGCGGGGGGTCCTACGAGCAGTACTTC. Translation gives CASSPRTSGGSYEQYF.